This T cell receptor (beta chain) is from a study of blood T cell repertoires in COVID-19. Study-wide context: Samples taken during acute and convalescent COVID-19 were collected in the United States, Italy and Spain. T cells, B-cell-depleted T cells, or PBMCs supplied cDNA or gDNA.

In the original analysis: Using reference gene primer amplification, nucleated cell counts were estimated. TCRdb's table, derived via immunoSEQ multiplex PCR, lists solely in-frame clones and lacks some. Clonal size and the V and J genes are those of that table, whereas D and trimming came from the DNA. The profile covers about 140,000 clones, with approximately 91% appearing a single time and approximately 10% taken by the ten largest. The CDR3 loop spans 12 amino acids. The V gene lost 7 bases and the J gene lost 7 bases, with 14 bases spanning the gap. Germline V lookup: CDR1 SQVTM, CDR2 ANQGSEA. Sequenced material: peripheral blood. The receptor was derived from a man aged 50 to 59 with active or convalescent COVID-19. The chain joins TRBV29-1 to TRBJ2-1; maybe TRBD1 (5 bases). The DNA of the CDR3 is TGCAGCGCTTCAGGGAACTGGAATGAGCAGTTCTTC. This codes for CSASGNWNEQFF.